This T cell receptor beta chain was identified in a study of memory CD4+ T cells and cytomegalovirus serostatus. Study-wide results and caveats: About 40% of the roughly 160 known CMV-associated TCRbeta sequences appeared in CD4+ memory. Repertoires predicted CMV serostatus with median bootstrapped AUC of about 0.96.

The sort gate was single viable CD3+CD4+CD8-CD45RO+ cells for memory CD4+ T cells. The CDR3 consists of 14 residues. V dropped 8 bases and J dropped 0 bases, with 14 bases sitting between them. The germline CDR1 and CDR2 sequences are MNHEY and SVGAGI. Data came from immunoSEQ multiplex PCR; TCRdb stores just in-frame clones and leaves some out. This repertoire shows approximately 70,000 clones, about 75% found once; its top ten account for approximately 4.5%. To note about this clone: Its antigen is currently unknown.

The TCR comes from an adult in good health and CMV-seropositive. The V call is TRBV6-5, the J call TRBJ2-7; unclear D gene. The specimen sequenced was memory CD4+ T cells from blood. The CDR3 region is CASGRSWSSYEQYF. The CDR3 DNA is TGTGCCAGCGGTAGGTCCTGGAGCTCCTACGAGCAGTACTTC.